Presented here are 26 T cell receptor beta chains from one specimen sequenced in a study of somatic mutations in cytotoxic T cells in rheumatoid arthritis. TCRdb keeps only in-frame clones here, not all; method: immunoSEQ multiplex PCR. Counted here are several thousand clones, around three fifths occurring once; the ten biggest clones make up under 30%. The material sequenced was CD8+ T cells sorted from blood. These receptors were obtained from a woman in her thirties or forties in good health.

J is TRBJ2-1 and V is TRBV5-6; 7 bases agree with TRBD1. With V trimmed by 1 base and J by 8 bases, 9 bases remained unmatched. Germline V gene lookup returns CDR1 SGHDT and CDR2 YYEEEE. CDR3 size: 15 residues. This CDR3 reads CASSLSGQVFYEQFF. The DNA for the CDR3 is TGTGCCAGCAGCTTGTCCGGACAGGTATTTTATGAGCAGTTCTTC.

This rearrangement joins TRBV5-1 to TRBJ2-7; 8 bases are a match to TRBD2. Trimming cost V 7 bases and J 12 bases; bases outside gene matches: 21. Looked up from germline, CDR1 is SGHRS and CDR2 is YFSETQ. The CDR3 is 15 amino acids. DNA of the CDR3: TGCGCCAGCGGGCGTTTAGGGACTAGAAAAACCGAGGGGTACTTC. This encodes CASGRLGTRKTEGYF.

The chain employs TRBV14 and TRBJ2-1; D not certain. CDR1 and CDR2 (germline): SGHDN, FVKESK. The V gene lost 2 bases and the J gene lost 8 bases, with 10 bases spanning the gap. The CDR3 consists of 13 residues. CDR3 nucleotides: TGTGCCAGCAGCCAATCGTTTCCGGATGAGCAGTTCTTC. Translating it yields CASSQSFPDEQFF.

This chain connects TRBV6-5 to TRBJ1-6; D perhaps matches TRBD1 (5 bases). V was clipped by 2 bases and J by 10 bases, with 12 bases between them. Looked up from germline, CDR1 is MNHEY and CDR2 is SVGAGI. There are 14 residues in the CDR3. The CDR3 sequence: CASSYGGELSPLHF. The CDR3 bases are TGTGCCAGCAGTTACGGAGGGGAATTATCACCCCTCCACTTT.

The table lists this clone with a count of one. V is TRBV13 and J is TRBJ2-3, with TRBD2 identical over 8 bases. Germline V CDR1 and CDR2: PRHDT, FYEKMQ (reference sequence). The CDR3 contains 15 residues. V was pared by 0 bases and J by 6 bases, with 5 bases of the junction left unmatched. In DNA, the CDR3 is TGTGCCAGCAGCTTAGGGGGCGGGGGGTCGGATACGCAGTATTTT. It yields the protein CASSLGGGGSDTQYF.

J is TRBJ1-5 and V is TRBV27; no firm D call. The CDR3 has 12 residues. Looked up from germline, CDR1 is MNHEY and CDR2 is SMNVEV (reference sequence). Trimming removed 4 bases at V and 7 bases at J, with 8 bases between. The CDR3 DNA reads as TGTGCCAGCAGTTACCCGGGACAGCCCCAGCATTTT. As protein: CASSYPGQPQHF.

This clone was seen a single time. The gene calls are TRBV29-1 and TRBJ2-3; D remains ambiguous. V lost 7 bases and J lost 2, with 19 bases in between. CDR1 SQVTM and CDR2 ANQGSEA come from the germline V gene. The CDR3 has 15 residues. The CDR3 region has the DNA TGCAGCGCGCCCATGAACCAGGACGTCACAGATACGCAGTATTTT. Translating gives CSAPMNQDVTDTQYF.

The rearrangement joins TRBV7-9 to TRBJ2-1; 10 positions match TRBD2. CDR3 length: 16 amino acids. Trimming cost V 1 base and J 7 bases; bases outside gene matches: 7. Germline CDR1 reads SEHNR; CDR2 reads FQNEAQ (reference sequence). CDR3 in amino acids: CASSLVGLAGVNEQFF. The CDR3 region has the DNA TGTGCCAGCAGCTTAGTTGGGCTAGCGGGAGTAAATGAGCAGTTCTTC.

The chain employs TRBV5-6 and TRBJ1-1, with TRBD1 matching 10 bases. This CDR3 contains 15 residues. J lost 3 bases, V lost 4 bases, and 6 bases had no gene match. CDR1 SGHDT and CDR2 YYEEEE come from the germline V gene. The DNA for the CDR3 is TGTGCCAGCAGCCAAACCGGGACAGGGGACACTGAAGCTTTCTTT. Amino acids: CASSQTGTGDTEAFF. Variable domain in full (rest from reference TRBV5-6 and TRBJ1-1): DAGVTQSPTHLIKTRGQQVTLRCSPKSGHDTVSWYQQALGQGPQFIFQYYEEEERQRGNFPDRFSGHQFPNYSSELNVNALLLGDSALYLCASSQTGTGDTEAFFGQGTRLTVV.

This clone is categorized as medium-sized. This chain joins TRBV28 and TRBJ2-7; 11 nucleotides agree with TRBD2. The CDR3 length is 14 residues. Germline CDR1 and CDR2: MDHEN and SYDVKM. The junction had 4 bases not matched to a gene; V was cut back by 5 bases and J by 4 bases. The CDR3 region is CASSASGRTYEQYF. As DNA, the CDR3 is TGTGCCAGCAGTGCTAGCGGGAGGACTTACGAGCAGTACTTC.

This sequence joins TRBV28 and TRBJ2-6; D is undetermined. The germline gives CDR1 MDHEN, CDR2 SYDVKM. The CDR3 has 18 residues. Trimming cost V 10 bases and J 0 bases, with 22 bases left between them. The CDR3 sequence: CATTARQAYSSGANVLTF. The CDR3 DNA follows: TGTGCCACCACGGCCCGACAAGCGTATAGCTCTGGGGCCAACGTCCTGACTTTC.

This chain uses TRBV21-1 with TRBJ2-2; the table's D call of TRBD2 was not tested on the DNA. TRBV21-1 is reported as a pseudogene. The CDR3 spans 16 residues. The CDR3 DNA sequence: TGTGCCAGCCTTGAGGCGGGAGGCATGAACACCGGGGAGCTGTTTTTT. It codes for CASLEAGGMNTGELFF.

J is TRBJ2-1 and V is TRBV7-9; TRBD2 agrees at 8 bases. Trimming took 6 bases from V and 0 from J; bases not matched to a gene: 7. Germline V CDR1 and CDR2: SEHNR, FQNEAQ (reference sequence). This CDR3 comprises 16 residues. CDR3 amino acids: CASRTTGTSSYNEQFF. In nucleotides, the CDR3 is TGTGCCAGCAGGACCACTGGGACTAGCTCCTACAATGAGCAGTTCTTC.

The DNA of the CDR3 is TGTGCCAGCGGGGGACAGGGGACTGGGGGCTATGGCTACACCTTC. Protein product: CASGGQGTGGYGYTF. J is TRBJ1-2 and V is TRBV2, with 10 bases fitting TRBD1. Trimming removed 8 bases from V and 4 bases from J; junction bases left unmatched: 10. CDR1 SNHLY and CDR2 FYNNEI come from the germline V gene. The CDR3 contains 15 residues.

The chain employs TRBV27 and TRBJ2-1; D uncertain. V was cut by 1 base and J by 4 bases, with 8 bases left in between. Germline V CDR1 and CDR2: MNHEY, SMNVEV (reference sequence). CDR3 length equals 14 residues. CDR3 sequence: CASSLLSGYNEQFF. CDR3 DNA sequence: TGTGCCAGCAGTTTATTATCTGGGTACAATGAGCAGTTCTTC.

The chain links TRBV4-1 to TRBJ2-3; no reliable D call. This CDR3 spans 14 amino acids. V was clipped by 0 bases and J by 4 bases, with 8 bases between them. CDR1 is MGHRA and CDR2 is YSYEKL in the germline V gene. The DNA for the CDR3 is TGCGCCAGCAGCCAAGATATCAGTCCAGATACGCAGTATTTT. It codes for CASSQDISPDTQYF.

The rearrangement links TRBV6-5 to TRBJ2-7; D not certain. This CDR3 spans 15 amino acids. Germline assignment: CDR1 MNHEY and CDR2 SVGAGI. With 4 bases removed from V and 3 bases from J, the gap between germline ends came to 16 bases. The CDR3 loop reads CASSFELNIGYEQYF. CDR3 bases: TGTGCCAGCAGTTTCGAACTCAACATCGGCTACGAGCAGTACTTC.

V is TRBV9 and J is TRBJ1-2; a weak D match, TRBD1 (6 bases). The CDR3 sequence is 15 residues long. CDR1 is SGDLS, CDR2 YYNGEE, per germline. Trimming stripped 3 bases from V and 8 bases from J, with 20 bases between. In nucleotides, the CDR3 is TGTGCCAGCAGCGAGCGCGGAATTACAGGGAACGGCTACACCTTC. The encoded protein is CASSERGITGNGYTF.

This clone is hyperexpanded. V is TRBV28 and J is TRBJ1-5; tentative D call: TRBD1 (5 bases). The CDR3 spans 13 residues. Germline V gene sequence: CDR1 MDHEN, CDR2 SYDVKM. V was cut by 6 bases and J by 4 bases, with 10 bases left in between. Written as DNA, the CDR3 is TGTGCCAGCAGACTTCAGGGTAATCAGCCCCAGCATTTT. It encodes CASRLQGNQPQHF. The full variable domain, its missing parts supplied by reference TRBV28 and TRBJ1-5, is DVKVTQSSRYLVKRTGEKVFLECVQDMDHENMFWYRQDPGLGLRLIYFSYDVKMKEKGDIPEGYSVSREKKERFSLILESASTNQTSMYLCASRLQGNQPQHFGDGTRLSIL.

J is TRBJ2-3 and V is TRBV11-2, with D possibly matching TRBD1 (6 bases). V lost 5 bases, J lost 3 bases, and 15 bases lay in between. The CDR3 contains 15 residues. Germline assignment: CDR1 SGHAT and CDR2 FQNNGV. The CDR3 loop reads CASSPYLRGTDTQYF. As DNA, the CDR3 is TGTGCCAGCAGCCCATACTTGAGGGGGACAGATACGCAGTATTTT.

There are a few counts of this clone. The chain has TRBV5-8 and TRBJ2-7, with D perhaps TRBD2 (5 bases). Germline V CDR1 and CDR2: SGHTS, YDEGEE. V was shortened by 4 bases and J by 0 bases, with 14 bases between the two germline ends. The CDR3 runs 15 residues. CDR3 coding DNA: TGTGCCAGCAGCACCTCCGACGGACTCTCCTACGAGCAGTACTTC. Amino acids: CASSTSDGLSYEQYF.

This chain links TRBV28 with TRBJ1-5, with D tentatively TRBD1 (5 bases). CDR1 and CDR2 (germline): MDHEN, SYDVKM. The CDR3 contains 12 residues. The V end was cut by 10 bases, the J end by 5 bases, with 12 bases between. CDR3 sequence (DNA): TGTGCCACCTCCAGGGATGATCAGCCCCAGCATTTT. Its protein is CATSRDDQPQHF.

This clone was detected a few times. The rearrangement joins TRBV10-2 to TRBJ2-7, with TRBD2 matching 10 bases. V was pared by 7 bases and J by 0 bases, with 3 bases of the junction left unmatched. Germline V CDR1 and CDR2: WSHSY, SAAADI. The CDR3 is made up of 14 amino acids. CDR3 loop: CASTPSGGSYEQYF. As DNA, the CDR3 is TGCGCCAGCACCCCTAGCGGGGGCTCCTACGAGCAGTACTTC.

CDR3 DNA sequence: TGTGCCAGCAGTCCCCGGGGCGGGAGGGACAATGAGCAGTTCTTC. The encoded protein is CASSPRGGRDNEQFF. The V call is TRBV27, the J call TRBJ2-1; 9 bases align to TRBD2. V shed 5 bases and J 5 bases; nucleotides not matched to a gene: 7. CDR3 length: 15 residues. Looked up from germline, CDR1 is MNHEY and CDR2 is SMNVEV (reference sequence).

V is TRBV5-1 and J is TRBJ1-2; D is possibly TRBD1 (6 bases). In germline, CDR1 is SGHRS, CDR2 YFSETQ. The CDR3 sequence is 14 residues long. V gave up 0 bases and J gave up 2 bases, with 8 bases separating them. CDR3 protein: CASSLDTGNYGYTF. The DNA for the CDR3 is TGCGCCAGCAGCTTGGATACAGGGAACTATGGCTACACCTTC.

Only a few counts were recorded for this clone. The V gene is TRBV11-3, the J gene TRBJ2-2; a weak D match, TRBD1 (6 bases). Germline CDR1 SGHNT, CDR2 YENEEA. The CDR3 extends over 17 amino acids. V lost 2 bases, J lost 3 bases, and 16 bases lay in between. The CDR3 reads CASSLLRGLRDTGELFF. For the CDR3, the DNA is TGTGCCAGCAGCTTACTCAGGGGTCTAAGGGACACCGGGGAGCTGTTTTTT.